The source of this T cell receptor beta chain is a study of cytomegalovirus exposure and HLA in healthy donors. Study-wide findings and caveats: Data from an earlier analysis indicated that most TCR beta V segments were productive either about 90% or about 30% of the time. Some TCR beta chains (about 180 of them) were listed as cytomegalovirus-associated. A further, later analysis showed that HLA-associated TCR beta chains (compared with equally common others) were more clonally expanded.

The V gene's germline CDR1 is LNHDA and CDR2 SQIVND (reference sequence). V was trimmed by 8 bases and J by 3 bases, leaving 7 bases between them. The CDR3 length is 11 residues. This clone appeared a single time. Its antigen is unidentified. Use of 60 Vbeta and 13 Jbeta primers characterized the PCR. Libraries were prepared by immunoSEQ multiplex PCR; TCRdb keeps only in-frame clonotypes and omits some of them. The top ten clones hold 6.5% to 8% of a sample with around 150,000 clones, roughly 85% of them seen once. The genes are TRBV19 and TRBJ1-1; D is possibly TRBD1 (6 bases). This TCR was recovered from a man in his forties in good health and CMV-seropositive. The specimen was PBMCs. The CDR3 region is CASRQDTEAFF. The CDR3 DNA reads TGTGCCAGTCGACAGGACACTGAAGCTTTCTTT.